The 19 T cell receptor beta chains below were found in one sample sequenced in a study of technical replicates of blood from several donors. Clones were read by immunoSEQ multiplex PCR, and TCRdb kept only the in-frame ones, dropping some. Of 68,000 or so clones in the sample, under 98% are singletons; the top ten hold approximately 0.26%. Source material: T cells isolated from PBMCs. These receptors came from a human donor in good health.

This clone has just one count. This chain uses TRBV6-6 with TRBJ2-1; tentative D call: TRBD2 (5 bases). The germline V gene has CDR1 MNHNY and CDR2 SVGAGI (reference sequence). The CDR3 covers 12 residues. Trimming removed 8 bases at V and 4 bases at J, with 9 bases between. As DNA, the CDR3 is TGTGCCAGCTCAGCGGTTTACAATGAGCAGTTCTTC. This codes for CASSAVYNEQFF.

The chain links TRBV29-1 to TRBJ2-3; TRBD1 is a possible D gene (6 bases). This CDR3 has 11 residues. CDR1 is SQVTM and CDR2 is ANQGSEA in the germline V gene. The CDR3 region is CISGVADTQYF. Written as DNA, the CDR3 is TGCATCTCAGGGGTCGCAGATACGCAGTATTTT.

This sequence joins TRBV4-3 and TRBJ2-7; 8 nucleotides align to TRBD2. This CDR3 has 15 amino acids. V lost 0 bases to trimming and J lost 5 bases; unmatched junction nucleotides: 6. Germline loops: CDR1 LGHNA, CDR2 YSLEER. DNA of the CDR3: TGCGCCAGCAGCCAAGAAGTCGCGGGGGGAGACGAGCAGTACTTC. This sequence encodes CASSQEVAGGDEQYF.

This chain links TRBV10-3 with TRBJ2-3; 8 bases are shared with TRBD1. The V segment lost 6 bases and the J segment 3 bases; nucleotides outside the gene matches: 5. This CDR3 has 14 residues. Germline V CDR1 and CDR2: ENHRY, SYGVKD. CDR3 residues: CAIRLDRGTDTQYF. The CDR3 bases are TGTGCCATCAGACTTGACAGGGGTACAGATACGCAGTATTTT.

This clone was observed once. The V gene is TRBV11-3, the J gene TRBJ2-7; 9 bases line up with TRBD1. The germline V gene encodes CDR1 SGHNT and CDR2 YENEEA. This CDR3 contains 14 residues. The trim removed 4 bases at V and 5 bases at J, leaving 6 bases unmatched. The CDR3 DNA is TGTGCCAGCAGCTCCAGGGACAGGGACCACGAGCAGTACTTC. Translating gives CASSSRDRDHEQYF.

This clone was found once. This chain uses TRBV1 with TRBJ2-5; the table's TRBD2 call for D was not verified on the DNA. TRBV1 is noted as a pseudogene. The CDR3 has 17 residues. CDR3 in DNA: TGCACCAGCAGCCAACCGTTTGCGGGACTAGCGCGGGGGACCCAGTACTTC. Encoded protein: CTSSQPFAGLARGTQYF.

The chain is built from TRBV28 and TRBJ2-7; 8 bases agree with TRBD2. The CDR3 has 11 residues. Germline assignment: CDR1 MDHEN and CDR2 SYDVKM. The V and J ends lost 6 bases and 8 bases, in that order; junction bases with no gene match: 3. The CDR3 bases are TGTGCCAGCAGCGGGGGGGGTAAGCAGTACTTC. It translates to CASSGGGKQYF.

V usage is TRBV2 and J usage is TRBJ2-1, with D possibly matching TRBD2 (6 bases). Germline CDR1 and CDR2: SNHLY and FYNNEI. This CDR3 has 15 residues. The V end lost 10 bases, the J end lost 3 bases, and 19 bases lay between the germline ends. CDR3 protein: CAIIAEDGVYNEQFF. Here the CDR3 DNA reads TGTGCCATAATAGCGGAAGACGGGGTCTACAATGAGCAGTTCTTC.

The chain recombines TRBV19 with TRBJ2-7; D is perhaps TRBD1 (6 bases). The V end was cut by 7 bases, the J end by 4 bases, with 20 bases between. The CDR3 length is 15 residues. Germline loops: CDR1 LNHDA, CDR2 SQIVND (reference sequence). The chain's CDR3 is CASMDHHQGPYEQYF. CDR3 sequence (DNA): TGTGCCAGTATGGACCACCACCAGGGGCCGTACGAGCAGTACTTC.

The chain recombines TRBV29-1 with TRBJ2-3, with TRBD2 matching over 10 bases. Germline V lookup: CDR1 SQVTM, CDR2 ANQGSEA. The CDR3 extends over 18 amino acids. With 0 bases clipped from V and 4 bases from J, the junction kept 13 bases outside the gene matches. The CDR3 sequence is CSVEDQFRLAGAPDTQYF. The DNA of the CDR3 is TGCAGCGTTGAAGATCAGTTCAGGCTAGCGGGAGCTCCAGATACGCAGTATTTT.

This clone has a single count. The chain combines TRBV5-1 with TRBJ1-4, with D unresolved. CDR3 length equals 12 residues. Trimming removed 0 bases at V and 8 bases at J, with 5 bases between. The germline gives CDR1 SGHRS, CDR2 YFSETQ. CDR3 in DNA: TGCGCCAGCAGCTTGGCCCGGGAAAAACTGTTTTTT. It codes for CASSLAREKLFF.

The rearrangement uses TRBV5-1 and TRBJ2-2, with 7 bases identical to TRBD2. CDR3 size: 13 residues. Germline V gene lookup returns CDR1 SGHRS and CDR2 YFSETQ. The junction had 2 bases not matched to a gene; V was cut back by 3 bases and J by 6 bases. CDR3 protein: CASSWTSSGELFF. As DNA, the CDR3 is TGCGCCAGCAGCTGGACTAGTTCCGGGGAGCTGTTTTTT.

J is TRBJ1-5 and V is TRBV15; D remains ambiguous. The CDR3 runs to 16 residues. Germline values: CDR1 LNHNV, CDR2 YYDKDF (reference sequence). V lost 5 bases and J lost 4, with 18 bases in between. DNA of the CDR3: TGTGCCACCAGCCCTCGAGGCCCTGGAGGGAATCAGCCCCAGCATTTT. This codes for CATSPRGPGGNQPQHF.

The J gene is TRBJ2-3, the V gene TRBV5-1; possible D gene TRBD2, 6 bases. There are 17 residues in the CDR3. The germline V and J ends were trimmed by 2 bases and 2 bases, with 18 bases remaining between them. Germline V CDR1 and CDR2: SGHRS, YFSETQ. CDR3 in DNA: TGCGCCAGCAGCTTCTCCCTTCCGGGACTCCCCACAGATACGCAGTATTTT. It translates to CASSFSLPGLPTDTQYF.

The chain combines TRBV27 with TRBJ2-7, with D possibly TRBD2 on 6 matching bases. Germline loops: CDR1 MNHEY, CDR2 SMNVEV (reference sequence). The ends were cut back, 1 base at V and 5 bases at J, with 15 bases in the middle. This CDR3 has 15 residues. This CDR3 is CASSLLPGTWDEQYF. The CDR3 region has the DNA TGTGCCAGCAGTTTATTGCCCGGGACTTGGGACGAGCAGTACTTC.

The V call is TRBV2, the J call TRBJ1-5, with D uncertain. This CDR3 has 14 residues. Germline lookup yields CDR1 SNHLY and CDR2 FYNNEI. Trimming stripped 4 bases from V and 2 bases from J, with 9 bases between. The CDR3 spells CASSAGSRNQPQHF. DNA for the CDR3: TGTGCCAGCAGTGCGGGGTCTCGCAATCAGCCCCAGCATTTT. Combining the CDR3 with reference TRBV2 and TRBJ1-5 gives the whole variable domain EPEVTQTPSHQVTQMGQEVILRCVPISNHLYFYWYRQILGQKVEFLVSFYNNEISEKSEIFDDQFSVERPDGSNFTLKIRSTKLEDSAMYFCASSAGSRNQPQHFGDGTRLSIL.

This chain connects TRBV5-1 to TRBJ2-2; TRBD2 agrees at 7 bases. The CDR3 has 14 amino acids. J was trimmed by 4 bases and V by 6 bases; bases with no gene match: 6. Germline V gives CDR1 SGHRS, CDR2 YFSETQ. CDR3 loop: CASTPGGSTGELFF. CDR3 coding DNA: TGCGCCAGCACCCCCGGGGGGAGCACCGGGGAGCTGTTTTTT.

V gene TRBV30 combines with J gene TRBJ1-2; the D is unclear. The CDR3 loop spans 14 amino acids. Germline V lookup: CDR1 GTSNPN, CDR2 SVGIG (reference sequence). V was cut by 5 bases and J by 7 bases, with 20 bases left in between. The CDR3 region has the DNA TGTGCCTGGGGAGGATCACTGACGATGGGTGGCTACACCTTC. Protein sequence: CAWGGSLTMGGYTF. Looking up the rest from reference TRBV30 and TRBJ1-2 gives the full variable domain: SQTIHQWPATLVQPVGSPLSLECTVEGTSNPNLYWYRQAAGRGLQLLFYSVGIGQISSEVPQNLSASRPQDRQFILSSKKLLLSDSGFYLCAWGGSLTMGGYTFGSGTRLTVV.

J is TRBJ2-5 and V is TRBV7-9, with TRBD1 identical over 8 bases. With 7 bases clipped from V and 5 bases from J, the junction kept 12 bases outside the gene matches. Germline assignment: CDR1 SEHNR and CDR2 FQNEAQ (reference sequence). This CDR3 contains 15 residues. As DNA, the CDR3 is TGTGCCAGCACCATACCGACAGGGGTGGGGGAGACCCAGTACTTC. Translating gives CASTIPTGVGETQYF.